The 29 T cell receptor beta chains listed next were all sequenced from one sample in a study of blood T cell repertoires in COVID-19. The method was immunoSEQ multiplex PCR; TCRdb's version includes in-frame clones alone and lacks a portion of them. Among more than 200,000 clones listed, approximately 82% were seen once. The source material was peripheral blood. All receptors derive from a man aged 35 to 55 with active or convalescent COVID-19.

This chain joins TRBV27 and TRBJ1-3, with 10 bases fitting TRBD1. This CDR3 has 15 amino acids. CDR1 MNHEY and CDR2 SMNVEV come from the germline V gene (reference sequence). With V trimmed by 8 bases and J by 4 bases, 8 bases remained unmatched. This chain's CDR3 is CASGDRGGIGNTIYF. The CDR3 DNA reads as TGTGCCAGCGGGGACAGGGGAGGAATCGGAAACACCATATATTTT.

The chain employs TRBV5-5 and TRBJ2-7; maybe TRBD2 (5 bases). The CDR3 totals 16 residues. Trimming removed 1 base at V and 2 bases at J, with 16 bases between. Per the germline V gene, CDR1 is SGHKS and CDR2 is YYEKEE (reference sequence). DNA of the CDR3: TGTGCCAGCAGCTTGTTTTATGACGGCGGGCCCTACGAGCAGTACTTC. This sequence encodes CASSLFYDGGPYEQYF.

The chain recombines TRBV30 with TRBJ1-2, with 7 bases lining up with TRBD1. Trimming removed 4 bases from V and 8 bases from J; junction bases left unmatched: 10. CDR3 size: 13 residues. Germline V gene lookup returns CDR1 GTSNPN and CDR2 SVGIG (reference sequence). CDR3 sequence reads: CAWNTGAPIGYTF. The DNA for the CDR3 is TGTGCCTGGAACACAGGGGCCCCTATAGGCTACACCTTC.

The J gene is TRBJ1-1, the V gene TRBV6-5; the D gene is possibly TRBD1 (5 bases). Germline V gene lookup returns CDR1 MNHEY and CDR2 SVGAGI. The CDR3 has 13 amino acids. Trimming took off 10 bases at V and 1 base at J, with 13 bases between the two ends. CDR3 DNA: TGTGCCATTTCGACAGTGACGAACACTGAAGCTTTCTTT. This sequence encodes CAISTVTNTEAFF.

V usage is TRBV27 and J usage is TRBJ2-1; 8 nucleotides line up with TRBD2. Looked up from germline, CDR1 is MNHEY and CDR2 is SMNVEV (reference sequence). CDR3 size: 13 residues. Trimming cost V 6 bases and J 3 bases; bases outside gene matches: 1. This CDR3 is CASSGRGYNEQFF. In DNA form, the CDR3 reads TGTGCCAGCAGCGGGAGGGGCTACAATGAGCAGTTCTTC.

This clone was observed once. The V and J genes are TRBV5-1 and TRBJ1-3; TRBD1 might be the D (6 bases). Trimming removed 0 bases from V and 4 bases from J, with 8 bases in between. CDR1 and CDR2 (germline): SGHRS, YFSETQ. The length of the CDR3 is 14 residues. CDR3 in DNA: TGCGCCAGCAGCTTGGAGGGGGACGGAAACACCATATATTTT. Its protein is CASSLEGDGNTIYF.

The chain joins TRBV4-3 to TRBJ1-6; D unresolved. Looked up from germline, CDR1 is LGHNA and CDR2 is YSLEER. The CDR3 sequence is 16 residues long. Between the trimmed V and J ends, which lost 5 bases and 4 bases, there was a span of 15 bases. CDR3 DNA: TGCGCCAGCAGCTCCTACTGGAAGGAGTATAATTCACCCCTCCACTTT. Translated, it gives CASSSYWKEYNSPLHF.

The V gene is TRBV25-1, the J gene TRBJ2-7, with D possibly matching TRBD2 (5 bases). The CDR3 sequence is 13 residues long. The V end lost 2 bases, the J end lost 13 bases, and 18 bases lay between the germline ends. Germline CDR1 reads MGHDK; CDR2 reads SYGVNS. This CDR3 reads CASSEMPGSPPYF. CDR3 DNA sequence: TGTGCCAGCAGTGAAATGCCGGGAAGTCCCCCCTACTTC.

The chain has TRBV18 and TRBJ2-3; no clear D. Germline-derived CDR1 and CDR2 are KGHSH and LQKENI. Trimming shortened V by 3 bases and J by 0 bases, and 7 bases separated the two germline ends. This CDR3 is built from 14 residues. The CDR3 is CASSPGRSTDTQYF. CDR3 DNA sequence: TGTGCCAGCTCACCGGGCAGGAGCACAGATACGCAGTATTTT.

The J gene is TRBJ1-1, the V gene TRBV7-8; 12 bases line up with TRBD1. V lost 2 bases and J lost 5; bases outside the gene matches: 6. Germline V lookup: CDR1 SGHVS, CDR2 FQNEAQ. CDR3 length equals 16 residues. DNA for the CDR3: TGTGCCAGCAGCTTATCGGCGGGACAGGGGGCTACTGAAGCTTTCTTT. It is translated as CASSLSAGQGATEAFF. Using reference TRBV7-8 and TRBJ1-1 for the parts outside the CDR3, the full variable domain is GAGVSQSPRYKVAKRGQDVALRCDPISGHVSLFWYQQALGQGPEFLTYFQNEAQLDKSGLPSDRFFAERPEGSVSTLKIQRTQQEDSAVYLCASSLSAGQGATEAFFGQGTRLTVV.

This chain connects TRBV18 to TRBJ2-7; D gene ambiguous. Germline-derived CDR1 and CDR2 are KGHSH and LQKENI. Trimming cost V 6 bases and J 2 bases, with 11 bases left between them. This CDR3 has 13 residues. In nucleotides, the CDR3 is TGTGCCAGCTCCCCCGACTTAGCCTACGAGCAGTACTTC. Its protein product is CASSPDLAYEQYF.

The CDR3 spells CASSIGTGAVTEAFF. CDR3 coding DNA: TGTGCCAGTAGTATAGGGACAGGGGCTGTCACTGAAGCTTTCTTT. The V and J genes are TRBV19 and TRBJ1-1; 9 nucleotides align to TRBD1. Germline values: CDR1 LNHDA, CDR2 SQIVND (reference sequence). The CDR3 runs 15 residues. The trim removed 1 base at V and 4 bases at J, leaving 4 bases unmatched.

In DNA form, the CDR3 reads TGTGCCAGCAGCTACGACAGGGGCTATGGCTACACCTTC. It encodes CASSYDRGYGYTF. This chain uses TRBV11-3 with TRBJ1-2; 8 bases line up with TRBD1. V lost 4 bases and J lost 4; bases outside the gene matches: 2. This CDR3 region has 13 residues. Germline V gene data show CDR1 as SGHNT and CDR2 as YENEEA.

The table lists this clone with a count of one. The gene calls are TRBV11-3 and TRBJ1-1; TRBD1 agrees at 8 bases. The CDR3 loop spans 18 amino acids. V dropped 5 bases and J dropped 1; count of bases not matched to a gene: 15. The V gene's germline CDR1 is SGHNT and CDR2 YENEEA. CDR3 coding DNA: TGTGCCAGCAGCCTAGGGGGATACCGGACAGGGAAGAACACTGAAGCTTTCTTT. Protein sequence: CASSLGGYRTGKNTEAFF.

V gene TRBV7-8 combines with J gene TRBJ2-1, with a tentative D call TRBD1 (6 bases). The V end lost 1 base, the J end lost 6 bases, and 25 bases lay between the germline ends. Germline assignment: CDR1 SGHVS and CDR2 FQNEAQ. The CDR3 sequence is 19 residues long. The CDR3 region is CASSLGGLGGAIAVNEQFF. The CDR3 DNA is TGTGCCAGCAGCTTAGGGGGCCTAGGGGGAGCAATCGCAGTCAATGAGCAGTTCTTC.

The CDR3 loop is CASRTVYTEAFF. The CDR3 DNA sequence: TGTGCCAGCAGGACAGTCTACACTGAAGCTTTCTTT. V is TRBV28 and J is TRBJ1-1, with D possibly TRBD1 on 5 matching bases. V gave up 6 bases and J gave up 3 bases, with 8 bases separating them. The germline CDR1 and CDR2 sequences are MDHEN and SYDVKM. The CDR3 has 12 amino acids.

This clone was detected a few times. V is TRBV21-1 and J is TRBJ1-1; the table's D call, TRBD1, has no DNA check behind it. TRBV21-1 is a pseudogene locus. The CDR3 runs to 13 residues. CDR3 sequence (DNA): TGTGCCAGCACCAAGGGTGGGGCAGGGCCTGCATTCTTT. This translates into CASTKGGAGPAFF.

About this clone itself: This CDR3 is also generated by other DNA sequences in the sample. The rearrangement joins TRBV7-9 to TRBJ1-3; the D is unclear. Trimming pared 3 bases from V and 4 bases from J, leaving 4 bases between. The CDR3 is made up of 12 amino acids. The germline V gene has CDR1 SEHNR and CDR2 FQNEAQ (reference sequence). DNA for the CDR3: TGTGCCAGCAGCTTGGGCGGAAACACCATATATTTT. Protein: CASSLGGNTIYF.

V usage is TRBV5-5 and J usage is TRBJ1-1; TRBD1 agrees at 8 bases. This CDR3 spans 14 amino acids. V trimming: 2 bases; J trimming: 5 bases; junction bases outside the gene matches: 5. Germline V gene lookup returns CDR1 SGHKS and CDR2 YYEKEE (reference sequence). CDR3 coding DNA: TGTGCCAGCAGCTTCCAGGGGGCGGAAACTGAAGCTTTCTTT. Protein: CASSFQGAETEAFF.

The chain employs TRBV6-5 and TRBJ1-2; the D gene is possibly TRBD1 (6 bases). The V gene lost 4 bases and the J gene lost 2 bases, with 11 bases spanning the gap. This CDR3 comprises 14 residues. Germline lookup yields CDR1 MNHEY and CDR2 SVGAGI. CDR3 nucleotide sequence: TGTGCCAGCAGTTTACAGGGAATAAACTATGGCTACACCTTC. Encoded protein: CASSLQGINYGYTF.

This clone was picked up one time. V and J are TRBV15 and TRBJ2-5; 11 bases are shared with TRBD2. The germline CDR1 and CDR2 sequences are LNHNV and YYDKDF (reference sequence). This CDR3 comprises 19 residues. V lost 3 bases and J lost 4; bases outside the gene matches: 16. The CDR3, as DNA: TGTGCCACCAGCAGGCCCCCTCTTAGCGGGAGGGCCGTGGGAGAGACCCAGTACTTC. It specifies CATSRPPLSGRAVGETQYF.

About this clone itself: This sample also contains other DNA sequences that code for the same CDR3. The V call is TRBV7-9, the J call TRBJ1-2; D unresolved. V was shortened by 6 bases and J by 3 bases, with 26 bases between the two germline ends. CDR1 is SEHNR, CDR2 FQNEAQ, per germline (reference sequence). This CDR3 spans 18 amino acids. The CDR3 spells CASSLTTGLEGSDYGYTF. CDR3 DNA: TGTGCCAGCAGTCTTACGACGGGCTTGGAGGGATCCGACTATGGCTACACCTTC. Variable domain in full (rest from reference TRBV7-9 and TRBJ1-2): DTGVSQNPRHKITKRGQNVTFRCDPISEHNRLYWYRQTLGQGPEFLTYFQNEAQLEKSRLLSDRFSAERPKGSFSTLEIQRTEQGDSAMYLCASSLTTGLEGSDYGYTFGSGTRLTVV.

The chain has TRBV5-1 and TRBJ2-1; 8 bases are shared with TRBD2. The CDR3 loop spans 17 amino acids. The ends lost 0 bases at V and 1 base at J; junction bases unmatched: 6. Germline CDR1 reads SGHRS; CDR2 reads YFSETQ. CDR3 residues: CASSLGAGAGSYNEQFF. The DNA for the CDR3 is TGCGCCAGCAGCTTGGGAGCGGGGGCGGGTTCCTACAATGAGCAGTTCTTC.

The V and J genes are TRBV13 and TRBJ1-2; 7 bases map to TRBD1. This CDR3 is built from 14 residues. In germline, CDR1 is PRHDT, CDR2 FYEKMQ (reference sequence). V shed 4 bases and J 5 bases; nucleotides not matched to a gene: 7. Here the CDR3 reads CASSSRDSRYGYTF. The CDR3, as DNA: TGTGCCAGCAGCTCCCGGGACAGTCGGTATGGCTACACCTTC.

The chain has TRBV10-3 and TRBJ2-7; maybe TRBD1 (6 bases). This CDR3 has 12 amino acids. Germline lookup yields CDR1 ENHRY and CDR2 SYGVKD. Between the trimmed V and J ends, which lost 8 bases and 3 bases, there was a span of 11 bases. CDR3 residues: CAIGGSGYEQYF. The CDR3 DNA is TGTGCCATCGGGGGCTCAGGCTACGAGCAGTACTTC.

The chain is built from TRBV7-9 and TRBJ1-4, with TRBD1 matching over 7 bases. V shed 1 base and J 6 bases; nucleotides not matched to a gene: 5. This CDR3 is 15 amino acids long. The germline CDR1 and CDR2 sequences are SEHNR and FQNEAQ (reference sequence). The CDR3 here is CASSLEGTDYEKLFF. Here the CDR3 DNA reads TGTGCCAGCAGCTTAGAGGGGACAGATTATGAAAAACTGTTTTTT.

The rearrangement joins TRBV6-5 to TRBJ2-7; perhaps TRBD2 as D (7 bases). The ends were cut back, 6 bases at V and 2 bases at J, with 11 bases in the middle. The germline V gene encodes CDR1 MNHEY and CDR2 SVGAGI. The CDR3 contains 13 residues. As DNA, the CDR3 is TGTGCCAGCAGAGGGAGGGACACCTACGAGCAGTACTTC. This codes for CASRGRDTYEQYF.

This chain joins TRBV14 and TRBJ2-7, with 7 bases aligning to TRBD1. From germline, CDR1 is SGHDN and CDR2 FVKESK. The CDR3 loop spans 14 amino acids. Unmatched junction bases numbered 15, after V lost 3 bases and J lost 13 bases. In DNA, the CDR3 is TGTGCCAGCAGCCACAGACAGGGTAATTCGCAGCGATACTTC. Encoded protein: CASSHRQGNSQRYF.

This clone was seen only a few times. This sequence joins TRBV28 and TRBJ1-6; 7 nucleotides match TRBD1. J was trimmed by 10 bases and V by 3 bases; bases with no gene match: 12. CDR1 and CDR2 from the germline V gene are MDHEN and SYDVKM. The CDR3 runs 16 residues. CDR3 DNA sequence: TGTGCCAGCAGTTTGTCGACAGGGACGGGCGGATCACCCCTCCACTTT. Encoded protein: CASSLSTGTGGSPLHF.